Following are 24 T cell receptor beta chains from one sample sequenced in a study of control samples from healthy donors and cancer patients. TCRdb's table, derived via immunoSEQ multiplex PCR, lists solely in-frame clones and lacks some. The data contain 390,000 or so clones, approximately 90% of them singletons. Input material: PBMCs. The receptors were gathered from a man aged 35-49 years with head and neck cancer.

The chain's CDR3 is CASKGVVDQPQHF. As DNA, the CDR3 is TGTGCCAGCAAGGGGGTAGTGGATCAGCCCCAGCATTTT. The chain employs TRBV6-6 and TRBJ1-5, with TRBD1 as a possible D gene (6 bases). V shed 7 bases and J shed 5 bases, with 12 bases lying between them. The CDR3 has 13 amino acids. CDR1 and CDR2 (germline): MNHNY, SVGAGI (reference sequence).

V gene TRBV11-2 combines with J gene TRBJ1-2, with 9 nucleotides matching TRBD1. The junction had 5 bases not matched to a gene; V was cut back by 4 bases and J by 5 bases. The germline V gene has CDR1 SGHAT and CDR2 FQNNGV. The CDR3 length is 14 residues. The CDR3 DNA is TGTGCCAGCAGCTCGACAGGGGGGTTGTATGGCTACACCTTC. Protein: CASSSTGGLYGYTF.

The chain carries TRBV24-1 and TRBJ2-5, with unresolved D. There are 14 residues in the CDR3. Germline V gene lookup returns CDR1 KGHDR and CDR2 SFDVKD. Between the trimmed V and J ends, which lost 3 bases and 5 bases, there was a span of 12 bases. This CDR3 is CATSDRGARETQYF. CDR3 nucleotides: TGTGCCACCAGTGATCGTGGTGCGCGGGAGACCCAGTACTTC.

As DNA, the CDR3 is TGTGCCGCGAGCTACAGGGGCGCAATATGGGATGAGCAGTTCTTC. Residues: CAASYRGAIWDEQFF. The chain uses TRBV5-4 and TRBJ2-1; TRBD1 aligns across 7 bases. This CDR3 spans 15 amino acids. Germline values: CDR1 SGHNT, CDR2 YYREEE (reference sequence). V gave up 10 bases and J gave up 8 bases; unmatched junction bases: 18. The full variable domain, in which reference TRBV5-4 and TRBJ2-1 provide the parts outside the CDR3, is ETGVTQSPTHLIKTRGQQVTLRCSSQSGHNTVSWYQQALGQGPQFIFQYYREEENGRGNFPPRFSGLQFPNYSSELNVNALELDDSALYLCAASYRGAIWDEQFFGPGTRLTVL.

This chain links TRBV11-2 with TRBJ2-7; D possibly corresponds to TRBD2 (6 bases). CDR1 SGHAT and CDR2 FQNNGV come from the germline V gene. The CDR3 totals 14 residues. V lost 5 bases, J lost 4 bases, and 15 bases lay in between. The CDR3 DNA sequence: TGTGCCAGCAGCCCAACCGGGACTGATTACGAGCAGTACTTC. Translated: CASSPTGTDYEQYF.

The genes are TRBV7-2 and TRBJ2-3, with 12 bases matching TRBD2. Germline V gene data show CDR1 as SGHTA and CDR2 as FQGNSA. The ends lost 3 bases at V and 9 bases at J; junction bases unmatched: 13. This CDR3 has 17 residues. CDR3 in amino acids: CASSLKLAGGPSVTQYF. Here the CDR3 DNA reads TGTGCCAGCAGCTTGAAGCTAGCGGGGGGGCCATCAGTCACGCAGTATTTT.

The chain combines TRBV27 with TRBJ1-6; 7 positions match TRBD1. V was pared by 2 bases and J by 4 bases, with 11 bases of the junction left unmatched. This CDR3 has 18 amino acids. Germline lookup yields CDR1 MNHEY and CDR2 SMNVEV (reference sequence). The CDR3 loop reads CASSLQQGRLAYNSPLHF. CDR3 in DNA: TGTGCCAGCAGTTTACAACAGGGGCGACTAGCGTATAATTCACCCCTCCACTTT.

The DNA for the CDR3 is TGCAGCGTTTCCGGGACAGGGGATCAGCCCCAGCATTTT. This translates into CSVSGTGDQPQHF. This chain uses TRBV29-1 with TRBJ1-5, with 10 bases matching TRBD1. V lost 5 bases, J lost 5 bases, and 3 bases stayed unmatched. Germline V lookup: CDR1 SQVTM, CDR2 ANQGSEA. CDR3 length: 13 residues.

V and J are TRBV28 and TRBJ2-1; D is ambiguous. The CDR3 loop spans 12 amino acids. Trimming took off 3 bases at V and 9 bases at J, with 9 bases between the two ends. Germline V gives CDR1 MDHEN, CDR2 SYDVKM. The CDR3 nucleotides read TGTGCCAGCAGTTTGGAAGTAGGTGAGCAGTTCTTC. This sequence encodes CASSLEVGEQFF.

The sample holds a few counts of this clone. The rearrangement links TRBV28 to TRBJ2-7, with 10 bases lining up with TRBD2. V trimming: 8 bases; J trimming: 3 bases; junction bases outside the gene matches: 7. The CDR3 is 14 residues long. Germline loops: CDR1 MDHEN, CDR2 SYDVKM. CDR3 protein: CASAGASGSYEQYF. The CDR3 DNA reads TGTGCCAGCGCAGGGGCTAGCGGGAGCTACGAGCAGTACTTC.

The chain recombines TRBV9 with TRBJ2-2; 8 nucleotides align to TRBD2. The junction had 5 bases not matched to a gene; V was cut back by 0 bases and J by 4 bases. From germline, CDR1 is SGDLS and CDR2 YYNGEE. CDR3 length equals 16 residues. Here the CDR3 DNA reads TGTGCCAGCAGCGTAGACGCGGGAGGAAGCACCGGGGAGCTGTTTTTT. Its protein is CASSVDAGGSTGELFF.

V is TRBV6-2 or TRBV6-3 and J is TRBJ2-2, with 9 positions matching TRBD1. The CDR3 runs to 15 residues. V was pared by 5 bases and J by 7 bases, with 8 bases of the junction left unmatched. Germline V gene sequence: CDR1 MNHEY, CDR2 SVGEGT. The CDR3 loop is CASSIQGAQGGELFF. For the CDR3, the DNA is TGTGCCAGCAGTATACAGGGGGCGCAAGGCGGGGAGCTGTTTTTT.

A remark on this clone: Mismatch with germline at one junction end may stem from a read error. The rearrangement uses TRBV5-6 and TRBJ2-7; 8 bases fit TRBD2. The CDR3 consists of 13 residues. CDR1 and CDR2 (germline): SGHDT, YYEEEE. The CDR3 is CASSLGGLVTFHF. CDR3 sequence (DNA): TGTGCCAGCAGCTTGGGGGGACTAGTAACCTTTCACTTC.

V gene TRBV4-2 combines with J gene TRBJ1-5; 8 positions agree with TRBD1. The J segment lost 10 bases and the V segment lost 1 base, leaving 12 bases of the junction unmatched. The CDR3 has 16 amino acids. Germline-derived CDR1 and CDR2 are LGHNA and YNFKEQ. CDR3 nucleotides: TGTGCCAGCAGCCAAGGACAGGGGAAGGGAACAGGCCCCCAGCATTTT. This sequence encodes CASSQGQGKGTGPQHF.

The chain links TRBV18 to TRBJ2-5; 10 bases match TRBD1. V lost 3 bases to trimming and J lost 2 bases; unmatched junction nucleotides: 6. Germline V lookup: CDR1 KGHSH, CDR2 LQKENI. This CDR3 spans 16 amino acids. The CDR3 is CASSPGTGAAQETQYF. The CDR3 DNA sequence: TGTGCCAGCTCACCGGGGACAGGGGCCGCGCAAGAGACCCAGTACTTC.

The V and J genes are TRBV7-9 and TRBJ1-5; D may be TRBD1 (5 bases). With 5 bases removed from V and 7 bases from J, the gap between germline ends came to 9 bases. The CDR3 is 12 residues long. Germline assignment: CDR1 SEHNR and CDR2 FQNEAQ (reference sequence). DNA of the CDR3: TGTGCCAGCAGCCCGGGGGGACAGCCCCAGCATTTT. Translating it yields CASSPGGQPQHF. Full variable domain (outside the CDR3, taken from reference TRBV7-9 and TRBJ1-5): DTGVSQNPRHKITKRGQNVTFRCDPISEHNRLYWYRQTLGQGPEFLTYFQNEAQLEKSRLLSDRFSAERPKGSFSTLEIQRTEQGDSAMYLCASSPGGQPQHFGDGTRLSIL.

J is TRBJ1-2 and V is TRBV6-5; a possible D gene is TRBD1 (6 bases). This CDR3 comprises 14 residues. Trimming stripped 6 bases from V and 0 bases from J, with 11 bases between. Germline loops: CDR1 MNHEY, CDR2 SVGAGI. Written as DNA, the CDR3 is TGTGCCAGCAGGGACAGCCAGGCTAACTATGGCTACACCTTC. Amino acid sequence: CASRDSQANYGYTF.

This chain connects TRBV28 to TRBJ2-7, with D tentatively TRBD1 (6 bases). This CDR3 is built from 15 residues. Trimming removed 6 bases from V and 4 bases from J, with 19 bases in between. Germline lookup yields CDR1 MDHEN and CDR2 SYDVKM. CDR3 DNA: TGTGCCAGCAGCTTAACCGGGACACCGGGATACGAGCAGTACTTC. It encodes CASSLTGTPGYEQYF. Combining the CDR3 with reference TRBV28 and TRBJ2-7 gives the whole variable domain DVKVTQSSRYLVKRTGEKVFLECVQDMDHENMFWYRQDPGLGLRLIYFSYDVKMKEKGDIPEGYSVSREKKERFSLILESASTNQTSMYLCASSLTGTPGYEQYFGPGTRLTVT.

The V call is TRBV27, the J call TRBJ2-7, with 9 bases matching TRBD2. The CDR3 contains 16 residues. Unmatched junction bases numbered 10, after V lost 4 bases and J lost 3 bases. In germline, CDR1 is MNHEY, CDR2 SMNVEV (reference sequence). The CDR3 region is CASSSGGLAGFYEQYF. As DNA, the CDR3 is TGTGCCAGCAGTTCGGGGGGGCTAGCGGGGTTCTACGAGCAGTACTTC.

The chain carries TRBV24-1 and TRBJ1-1; the D is unclear. The CDR3 loop spans 13 amino acids. The V and J ends lost 0 bases and 4 bases respectively, with 5 bases between them. CDR1 and CDR2 (germline): KGHDR, SFDVKD. The CDR3 region is CATSDLESTEAFF. The DNA of the CDR3 is TGTGCCACCAGTGATTTGGAAAGCACTGAAGCTTTCTTT.

The CDR3: CASSPPGGMEDTQYF. The CDR3 DNA follows: TGTGCCAGCAGCCCACCAGGGGGGATGGAAGATACGCAGTATTTT. This rearrangement joins TRBV3-1 (or the pseudogene TRBV3-2) to TRBJ2-3; D may be TRBD1 (7 bases). Germline CDR1 LGHDT, CDR2 YNNKEL (reference sequence). The CDR3 extends over 15 amino acids. V was cut by 4 bases and J by 5 bases, with 16 bases left in between.

The chain combines TRBV7-3 with TRBJ2-3; D is possibly TRBD2 (6 bases). Germline loops: CDR1 SGHTA, CDR2 FQGTGA. CDR3 length: 14 residues. Trimming removed 3 bases at V and 2 bases at J, with 9 bases between. The CDR3 here is CASSFAGPTDTQYF. The DNA for the CDR3 is TGTGCCAGCAGCTTCGCGGGGCCCACAGATACGCAGTATTTT.

The genes are TRBV11-2 and TRBJ2-4; TRBD1 matches at 9 bases. Germline assignment: CDR1 SGHAT and CDR2 FQNNGV. This CDR3 spans 15 amino acids. The V gene end was trimmed by 1 base and the J gene end by 9 bases; junction bases not matched to a gene: 7. CDR3 nucleotide sequence: TGTGCCAGCAGCTTAGGAGGGGGGGGACAGGGCATTCAGTACTTC. It is translated as CASSLGGGGQGIQYF.

The chain recombines TRBV7-2 with TRBJ2-7; tentatively, D is TRBD1 or TRBD2 (5 bases each). The CDR3 has 14 amino acids. Deletions cut 7 bases from V and 0 bases from J, with 13 bases between. Germline V gene sequence: CDR1 SGHTA, CDR2 FQGNSA. This chain's CDR3 is CASNPWGNSYEQYF. The CDR3 nucleotides read TGTGCCAGCAACCCTTGGGGGAACTCCTACGAGCAGTACTTC.